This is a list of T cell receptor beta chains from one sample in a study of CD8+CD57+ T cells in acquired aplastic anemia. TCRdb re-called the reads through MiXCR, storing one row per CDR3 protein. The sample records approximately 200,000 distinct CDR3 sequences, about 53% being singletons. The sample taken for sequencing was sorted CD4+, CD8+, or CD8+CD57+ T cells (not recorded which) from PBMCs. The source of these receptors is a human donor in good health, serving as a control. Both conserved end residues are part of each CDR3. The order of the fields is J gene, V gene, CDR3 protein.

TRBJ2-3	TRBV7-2	CASSFKVADTQYF
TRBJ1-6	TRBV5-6	CASSLGQHLNSPLHF
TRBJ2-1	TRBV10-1	CARGTANFSSYNEQFF
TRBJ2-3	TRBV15	CATSRDLRIIDTQYF
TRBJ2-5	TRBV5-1	CASKAGGYVQETQYF
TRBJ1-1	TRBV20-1	CSAGPQGASTLEAFF
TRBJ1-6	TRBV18	CASSPGASYNSPLHF
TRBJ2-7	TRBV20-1	CSARLAGGNYEQYF
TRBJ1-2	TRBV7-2	CASSPGQVHYGYTF
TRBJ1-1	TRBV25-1	CARTTGQHTEAFF
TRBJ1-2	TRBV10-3	CAISELTGQDNYGYTF
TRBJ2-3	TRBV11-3	CASSLLGGGTDTQYF
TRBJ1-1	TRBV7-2	CAILLTGAEAFF
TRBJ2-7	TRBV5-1	CASSFDPPSSYEQYF
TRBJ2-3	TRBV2	CASSEQGGRDTQYF
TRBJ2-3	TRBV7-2	CASSARDFQDTQYF
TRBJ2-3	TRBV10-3	CASRPDRAPGTDTQYF
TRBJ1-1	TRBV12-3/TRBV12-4	CAGSLGPGSTEAFF
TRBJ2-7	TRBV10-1	CAISELHTEQYF
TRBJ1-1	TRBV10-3	CAIGQQNTEAFF
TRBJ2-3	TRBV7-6	CASKSGGGTDTQYF
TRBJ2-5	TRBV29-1	CSVIGRGHETQYF
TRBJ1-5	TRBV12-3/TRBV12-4	CASSPSVQVNQPQHF
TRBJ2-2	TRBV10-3	CAISESGLAGAGELFF
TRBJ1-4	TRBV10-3	CAISESRGTNEKLFF
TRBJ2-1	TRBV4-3	CASSLDHEQFF
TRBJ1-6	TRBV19	CASSRLNSGDSPLHF
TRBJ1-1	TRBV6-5	CASSWQGLTEAFF
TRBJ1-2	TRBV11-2	CASSLGEGSGYGYTF
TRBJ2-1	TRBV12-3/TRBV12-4	CASSLRDGLPYNEQFF
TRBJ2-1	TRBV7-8	CASSPRGSWISNEQFF
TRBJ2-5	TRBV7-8	CASSLQQQETQYF
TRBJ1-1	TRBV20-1	CSAKKNTEAFF
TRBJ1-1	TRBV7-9	CASSLGGDREEAFF
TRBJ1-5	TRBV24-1	CATSDGNQPQHF
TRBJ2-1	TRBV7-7	CASSPSDRVGNEQFF
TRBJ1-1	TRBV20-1	CSAYTGTGGHTEAFF
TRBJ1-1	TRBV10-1	CASTKRALAGGTEAFF
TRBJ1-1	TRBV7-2	CASSLGQLNTEAFF
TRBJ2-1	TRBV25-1	CASSGDYTMKQFF
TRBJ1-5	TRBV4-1	CASSQDGENQPQHF
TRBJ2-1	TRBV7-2	CASSLASSYNEQFF
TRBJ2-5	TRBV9	CASSVGVHEETQYF
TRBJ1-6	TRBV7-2	CASSPRTDNSPLHF
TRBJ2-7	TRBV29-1	CSVHDSLSYEQYF
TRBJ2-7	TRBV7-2	CASSFDRAYEQYF
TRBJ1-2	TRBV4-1	CASSSGTGGGGYTF